One sample yielded the 15 T cell receptor beta chains listed below, sequenced in a study of cytomegalovirus exposure and HLA in healthy donors. Repertoires were generated with immunoSEQ multiplex PCR, while TCRdb's copy carries only in-frame clones and drops some. The sample records roughly 56,000 clones, just under 95% being singletons. Material for sequencing was PBMCs. Receptors originate from a man aged 18-30 years in good health and CMV-seronegative.

The chain uses TRBV4-1 and TRBJ2-3; 9 nucleotides match TRBD2. This CDR3 has 15 amino acids. Trimming cost V 0 bases and J 3 bases; bases outside gene matches: 1. Per the germline V gene, CDR1 is MGHRA and CDR2 is YSYEKL. CDR3 sequence (DNA): TGCGCCAGCAGCCAAGATGCGGGAGGGACAGATACGCAGTATTTT. Protein: CASSQDAGGTDTQYF.

The chain uses TRBV27 and TRBJ2-1; 8 nucleotides align to TRBD2. Trimming removed 6 bases from V and 0 bases from J; junction bases left unmatched: 7. The CDR3 covers 16 residues. Germline V lookup: CDR1 MNHEY, CDR2 SMNVEV (reference sequence). CDR3 nucleotides: TGTGCCAGCAGCCGAGAAAGCGGGAGCTCCTACAATGAGCAGTTCTTC. It specifies CASSRESGSSYNEQFF.

The chain uses TRBV28 and TRBJ2-2, with 8 bases fitting TRBD2. This CDR3 has 17 residues. Germline V gene data show CDR1 as MDHEN and CDR2 as SYDVKM. With 4 bases clipped from V and 8 bases from J, the junction kept 15 bases outside the gene matches. CDR3 sequence (DNA): TGTGCCAGCAGTTCCCACGGGGCTGCGGGGGGATCTGGGGAGCTGTTTTTT. As protein: CASSSHGAAGGSGELFF.

This chain uses TRBV5-1 with TRBJ2-2; D is unclear. Trimming pared 4 bases from V and 2 bases from J, leaving 6 bases between. This CDR3 comprises 13 residues. Germline V gene lookup returns CDR1 SGHRS and CDR2 YFSETQ. The DNA for the CDR3 is TGCGCCAGCAGCCCCAGTAACACCGGGGAGCTGTTTTTT. Amino acids: CASSPSNTGELFF.

The chain links TRBV12-5 to TRBJ1-4, with 8 bases that match TRBD1. This CDR3 comprises 15 residues. From germline, CDR1 is LGHNT and CDR2 FRNRAP. The V segment lost 5 bases and the J segment 5 bases; nucleotides outside the gene matches: 7. CDR3 bases: TGTGCTAGTGGTCCCGGGACAGGCTCAAATGAAAAACTGTTTTTT. Translation: CASGPGTGSNEKLFF.

The rearrangement uses TRBV11-2 and TRBJ2-3, with D possibly TRBD2 on 5 matching bases. This CDR3 has 14 residues. V lost 6 bases and J lost 3, with 13 bases in between. Germline-derived CDR1 and CDR2 are SGHAT and FQNNGV. This CDR3 is CASRRPGSTDTQYF. The CDR3 nucleotides read TGTGCCAGCAGACGACCGGGATCTACAGATACGCAGTATTTT.

This clone occurred once. The CDR3 here is CASSTGQGIVFF. The CDR3 DNA reads TGTGCCAGCAGTACAGGACAGGGGATCGTTTTCTTT. The gene calls are TRBV6-6 and TRBJ1-1; TRBD1 aligns across 9 bases. Germline CDR1 reads MNHNY; CDR2 reads SVGAGI (reference sequence). CDR3 length equals 12 residues. The ends lost 5 bases at V and 13 bases at J; junction bases unmatched: 8.

A single count supports this clone. The chain uses TRBV7-9 and TRBJ1-2; a possible D gene is TRBD1 (6 bases). This CDR3 region has 15 residues. Germline V gives CDR1 SEHNR, CDR2 FQNEAQ (reference sequence). Trimming took 5 bases from V and 0 from J, leaving 13 bases between them. The CDR3: CASSPQGFANYGYTF. The DNA of the CDR3 is TGTGCCAGCAGCCCACAGGGCTTTGCTAACTATGGCTACACCTTC. Full variable domain (outside the CDR3, taken from reference TRBV7-9 and TRBJ1-2): DTGVSQNPRHKITKRGQNVTFRCDPISEHNRLYWYRQTLGQGPEFLTYFQNEAQLEKSRLLSDRFSAERPKGSFSTLEIQRTEQGDSAMYLCASSPQGFANYGYTFGSGTRLTVV.

The rearrangement links TRBV20-1 to TRBJ2-7, with no clear D. This CDR3 spans 10 amino acids. Per the germline V gene, CDR1 is DFQATT and CDR2 is SNEGSKA (reference sequence). Trimming removed 4 bases from V and 5 bases from J, with 6 bases in between. DNA for the CDR3: TGCAGTGCTAACAGCCACGAGCAGTACTTC. It is translated as CSANSHEQYF.

The chain links TRBV29-1 to TRBJ2-1; TRBD2 aligns across 12 bases. This CDR3 is built from 18 residues. Germline loops: CDR1 SQVTM, CDR2 ANQGSEA. After removal of 6 bases from V and 5 bases from J, the junction contained 17 bases not matched to a gene. DNA for the CDR3: TGCAGCGTCAGATTGGGACAGCTACTAGCGGGGGGCCACAATGAGCAGTTCTTC. Encoded protein: CSVRLGQLLAGGHNEQFF.

The J gene is TRBJ1-1, the V gene TRBV21-1; the table's D call of TRBD1 was not tested on the DNA. TRBV21-1 is shown as a pseudogene. The CDR3 contains 10 residues. The DNA for the CDR3 is TGTGCCAGACAGGGGGTCGGAGCTTTCTTT. This codes for CARQGVGAFF.

The chain recombines TRBV5-1 with TRBJ2-5; D is possibly TRBD2 (6 bases). V lost 3 bases and J lost 1, with 16 bases in between. The CDR3 totals 16 residues. Germline CDR1 is SGHRS and CDR2 is YFSETQ. The CDR3 DNA is TGCGCCAGCAGCTCGTGGGCTGGGGGGATCCAAGAGACCCAGTACTTC. Its translation: CASSSWAGGIQETQYF.

This clone was picked up one time. CDR3 loop: CASSSFGGTGGNQPQHF. As DNA, the CDR3 is TGTGCCAGCAGCTCCTTTGGGGGGACAGGGGGCAATCAGCCCCAGCATTTT. The V and J genes are TRBV5-6 and TRBJ1-5, with TRBD1 matching 10 bases. The CDR3 extends over 17 amino acids. Germline lookup yields CDR1 SGHDT and CDR2 YYEEEE. Trimming at V came to 3 bases and at J to 2 bases, leaving 8 bases not matched to a gene.

V usage is TRBV5-4 and J usage is TRBJ1-3, with unresolved D. This CDR3 has 12 amino acids. Per the germline V gene, CDR1 is SGHNT and CDR2 is YYREEE (reference sequence). The V and J ends lost 4 bases and 8 bases respectively, with 10 bases between them. The CDR3 DNA reads TGTGCCAGCAGCACATCCGGGGACACCATATATTTT. Encoded protein: CASSTSGDTIYF.

The chain joins TRBV27 to TRBJ2-7; 13 bases agree with TRBD2. Per the germline V gene, CDR1 is MNHEY and CDR2 is SMNVEV (reference sequence). Trimming removed 6 bases from V and 0 bases from J; junction bases left unmatched: 8. CDR3 size: 17 residues. CDR3 sequence (DNA): TGTGCCAGCAGAGGACTAGCGGGAGCTCAGAGCTCCTACGAGCAGTACTTC. Translating gives CASRGLAGAQSSYEQYF.